The clone carrying this T cell receptor (beta chain) was counted only a few times. Its antigen is unidentified. The sample originates from a study of T cells in Graves' hyperthyroidism and ophthalmopathy. Study-wide points: The model's output predicted ophthalmopathy at a median of about 6.5 months prior to onset. Ophthalmopathy and stable hyperthyroidism were told apart by a 13 V-J model.

The CDR3 regions of TCR beta were amplified from RNA transcripts. The TCR CDR3 was amplified in a first-round RT-PCR using the HTBI primer set. TCRdb reprocessed the multiplex PCR reads with MiXCR, giving one entry per CDR3 protein. The repertoire holds 500,000 to 650,000 distinct CDR3 sequences, with roughly 14% as singletons. The CDR3 is made up of 15 amino acids. V gave up 0 bases and J gave up 6 bases; unmatched junction bases: 2. Per the germline V gene, CDR1 is DFQATT and CDR2 is SNEGSKA (reference sequence). The sequenced material came from blood. This receptor was taken from a woman in her forties or fifties with Graves' ophthalmopathy. This chain links TRBV20-1 with TRBJ2-1; 13 nucleotides match TRBD2. This chain's CDR3 is CSARERTSGSNEQFF. CDR3 coding DNA: TGCAGTGCTAGAGAAAGGACTAGCGGGAGCAATGAGCAGTTCTTC.